These 8 T cell receptor beta chains came from one sample sequenced in a study of OX40 agonist ivuxolimab in advanced cancers. The data were produced by immunoSEQ multiplex PCR, yet TCRdb's version contains in-frame clones alone and is incomplete. The sample consists of 95,000 to 150,000 clones, about 90% of them appearing once. The sample consisted of CD4+ or CD8+ T cells sorted from blood, taken in a trial of the OX40 agonist ivuxolimab. Every receptor here comes from an adult with an advanced solid tumor such as melanoma, head and neck, liver or kidney cancer.

This chain links TRBV11-2 with TRBJ2-3, with D perhaps TRBD2 (6 bases). CDR1 is SGHAT and CDR2 is FQNNGV in the germline V gene. Trimming took off 0 bases at V and 7 bases at J, with 14 bases between the two ends. This CDR3 comprises 15 residues. Written as DNA, the CDR3 is TGTGCCAGCAGCTTAGATTGGAGGAGGGATCATACGCAGTATTTT. This encodes CASSLDWRRDHTQYF.

This chain links TRBV19 with TRBJ2-3; TRBD2 might be the D (7 bases). This CDR3 is 12 amino acids long. Germline-derived CDR1 and CDR2 are LNHDA and SQIVND (reference sequence). Trimming took off 7 bases at V and 3 bases at J, with 8 bases between the two ends. CDR3 sequence (DNA): TGTGCCAGTAAGGGGGGGACAGATACGCAGTATTTT. Protein sequence: CASKGGTDTQYF.

The rearrangement joins TRBV7-8 to TRBJ1-1, with TRBD1 as a possible D gene (6 bases). The CDR3 sequence is 13 residues long. The V end was cut by 6 bases, the J end by 1 base, with 9 bases between. Germline CDR1 SGHVS, CDR2 FQNEAQ. The CDR3 protein is CASRLTGNTEAFF. The CDR3 DNA follows: TGTGCCAGCAGATTGACAGGGAACACTGAAGCTTTCTTT.

The chain couples TRBV6-1 to TRBJ2-7; D might be TRBD1 (7 bases). Trimming removed 3 bases at V and 0 bases at J, with 12 bases between. The CDR3 is made up of 15 amino acids. Germline V gene data show CDR1 as MNHNS and CDR2 as SASEGT. The CDR3 nucleotides read TGTGCCAGCAGTGACAGGGGGGCGAGCTCCTACGAGCAGTACTTC. Translated: CASSDRGASSYEQYF.

This sequence joins TRBV18 and TRBJ1-1; D is undetermined. The V end lost 6 bases, the J end lost 6 bases, and 11 bases lay between the germline ends. The germline V gene encodes CDR1 KGHSH and CDR2 LQKENI. The CDR3 sequence is 12 residues long. CDR3 sequence (DNA): TGTGCCAGCTCCCCCTTCGGGGCTGAAGCTTTCTTT. This codes for CASSPFGAEAFF.

This chain links TRBV29-1 with TRBJ1-6; TRBD1 is a possible D gene (5 bases). Germline V gene sequence: CDR1 SQVTM, CDR2 ANQGSEA. With 6 bases removed from V and 6 bases from J, the gap between germline ends came to 18 bases. CDR3 length: 15 residues. The CDR3 sequence: CSVALTTDPNSPLHF. CDR3 in DNA: TGCAGCGTCGCTCTAACGACAGACCCTAATTCACCCCTCCACTTT.

CDR3 sequence: CASSFDWSSYEQYF. Here the CDR3 DNA reads TGCGCCAGCAGCTTCGACTGGAGCTCCTACGAGCAGTACTTC. V and J are TRBV5-1 and TRBJ2-7; no firm D call. The V gene's germline CDR1 is SGHRS and CDR2 YFSETQ. CDR3 length: 14 amino acids. V lost 2 bases and J 0 bases, leaving 9 bases between the germline ends.

The genes are TRBV30 and TRBJ2-3; the D is unclear. The CDR3 consists of 13 residues. Per germline, CDR1 GTSNPN and CDR2 SVGIG (reference sequence). The V gene lost 0 bases and the J gene lost 1 base, with 5 bases spanning the gap. The CDR3 here is CAWSVKGTDTQYF. CDR3 nucleotides: TGTGCCTGGAGTGTGAAGGGCACAGATACGCAGTATTTT. The full variable domain, completed using reference TRBV30 and TRBJ2-3, is SQTIHQWPATLVQPVGSPLSLECTVEGTSNPNLYWYRQAAGRGLQLLFYSVGIGQISSEVPQNLSASRPQDRQFILSSKKLLLSDSGFYLCAWSVKGTDTQYFGPGTRLTVL.